This T cell receptor (beta chain) was observed in a study of blood T cells in healthy people across ages (dated by TCRdb to between 2014 and 2017). Some background on the complete study: Template switching captured roughly one uniquely barcoded TCR beta cDNA molecule per two T cells in model experiments. The study measured age-related changes in TCR beta repertoire diversity using deep sequencing normalized with unique cDNA molecular identifiers. Donors were grouped into four age groups: young (average approximately 15 years), middle-aged (39), aged (roughly 62) and long-lived (around 80). To avoid experimental bias, donors of different ages were spread randomly across the sequencing lanes. Two additional independent replicas of 1 million unique cDNA reads from the same blood draw were analyzed for two donors (one aged 18 to 30 and one aged 80 or older). The study at large found these results: Estimates of total diversity from one million sequenced T cells were regarded as lower bounds and underestimates. Observed TCR beta diversity correlated strongly with the percentage of naive T cells measured by flow cytometry. Because profiling used bulk unsorted PBMCs, naive and antigen-experienced compartments could not be compared conclusively. Compared with the aged group, more naive CD4+ T cells, fewer expanded clones and increased TCR diversity were shown by the long-lived group, suggesting age selection. Donor CMV infection status was unknown, potentially confounding age-related changes in expanded clonotypes. Observed TCR beta diversity per million T cells fell roughly linearly with age, and a significant reduction was already apparent by age roughly 40.

Trimming leaves V shorter by 0 bases and J shorter by 0 bases, with the junction holding 3 bases beyond the gene matches. The CDR3 numbers 16 residues from cysteine through phenylalanine. The read is trimmed to its CDR3 DNA, 48 bases read in frame from base 1. Per the germline V gene, MNHEY is the CDR1 and SVGAGI is the CDR2. Regarding this clonotype: Its antigen is currently not known. No much larger clone is present one base from it, and per-base qualities are unavailable.

The donors were roughly 39 Caucasian individuals from Russia, aged 6 to 90 years, who were systemically healthy. Roughly 11 milliliters of peripheral blood were drawn from each donor into EDTA-treated Vacutainer tubes. Ficoll-Paque density-gradient centrifugation was used to isolate PBMCs, with at least 6.5 million obtained per sample. Trizol reagent was used to extract total RNA from the PBMCs, yielding at least 5.5 micrograms per sample. The percentages of naive CD45RAhigh/CD27high T cells were determined by flow cytometry on a PBMC aliquot from every donor. Libraries were made using 5' RACE. Sequencing used an Illumina HiSeq 2500. The second PCR ran for about 6 to 12 cycles and used a J-beta primer mix along with a sample-barcoded 5' primer. A unique molecular identifier was introduced onto each TCR beta cDNA molecule by a template-switch 5' adaptor carrying 12 random nucleotides. Each sample yielded at least 2.5 million CDR3-containing paired-end reads. The Mint cDNA synthesis kit, primed by a TRBC-specific oligonucleotide, was used to synthesize first-strand cDNA from all RNA. After uracil-DNA glycosylase treatment, a first 18-cycle PCR used universal primers M1SS and BC2_uni_R on all cDNA. As for the authors' bioinformatics: For normalization, 1 million high-quality reads, each with a distinct molecular identifier, were randomly selected from each sample. Instead of being binned into consensus sequences, reads that shared molecular identifiers were thrown out. MiTCR, set to a Q25 quality threshold and the strictest error-elimination algorithm, was used for CDR3 identification, clonotype clustering and error correction. A nonparametric unseen species model with Euler transformation was used to estimate a lower bound on total TCR beta diversity. Starting from the raw public reads, TCRdb applied fastp trimming at Q25, assembled clones with MiXCR and retained in-frame beta chains. Duplicate CDR3 protein sequences are folded into a single record with the most common DNA and genes. The V and J calls come from TCRdb's annotation, not from the publication. The sample table lists fewer than 900,000 distinct CDR3 sequences, approximately 39% of them with a count of one. The ten largest clones add up to around a fifth of the sample.

This TCR was recovered from a woman in her sixties in good health. Sample: blood. Recombination linked TRBV6-5 to TRBJ2-3; the junction holds 7 bases that match TRBD2. The CDR3 reads CASSYSKLASTDTQYF. The nucleotide sequence is TGTGCCAGCAGTTACTCGAAACTAGCGAGCACAGATACGCAGTATTTT.